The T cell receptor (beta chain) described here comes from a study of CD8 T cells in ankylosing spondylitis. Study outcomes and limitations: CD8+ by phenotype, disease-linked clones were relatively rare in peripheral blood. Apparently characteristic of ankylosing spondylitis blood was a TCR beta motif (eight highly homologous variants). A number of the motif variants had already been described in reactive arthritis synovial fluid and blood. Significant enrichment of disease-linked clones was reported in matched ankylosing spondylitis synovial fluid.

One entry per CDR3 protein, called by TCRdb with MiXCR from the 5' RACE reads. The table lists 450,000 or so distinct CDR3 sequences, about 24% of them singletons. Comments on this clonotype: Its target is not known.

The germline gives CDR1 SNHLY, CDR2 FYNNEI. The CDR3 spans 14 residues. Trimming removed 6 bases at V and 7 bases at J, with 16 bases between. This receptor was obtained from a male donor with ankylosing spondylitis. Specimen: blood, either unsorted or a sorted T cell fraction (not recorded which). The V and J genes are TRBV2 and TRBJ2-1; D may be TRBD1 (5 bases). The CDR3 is CASSSQGLGNEQFF. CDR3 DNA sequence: TGTGCCAGCAGCTCCCAGGGCCTCGGTAATGAGCAGTTCTTC.